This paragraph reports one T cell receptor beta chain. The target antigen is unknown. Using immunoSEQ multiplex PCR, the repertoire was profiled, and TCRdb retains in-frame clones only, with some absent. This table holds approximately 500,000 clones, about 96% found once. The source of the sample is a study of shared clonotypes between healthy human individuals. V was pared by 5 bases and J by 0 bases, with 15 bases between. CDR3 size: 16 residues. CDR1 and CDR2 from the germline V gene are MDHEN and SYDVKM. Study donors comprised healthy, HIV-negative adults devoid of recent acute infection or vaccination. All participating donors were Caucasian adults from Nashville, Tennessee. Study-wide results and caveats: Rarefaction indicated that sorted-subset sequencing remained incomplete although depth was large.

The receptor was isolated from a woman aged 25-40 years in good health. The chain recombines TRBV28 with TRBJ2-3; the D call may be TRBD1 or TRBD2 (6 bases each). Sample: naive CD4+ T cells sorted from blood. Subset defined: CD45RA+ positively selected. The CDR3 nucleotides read TGTGCCAGCAGTCTCCGGGGGCGGGTTAGCACAGATACGCAGTATTTT. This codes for CASSLRGRVSTDTQYF.